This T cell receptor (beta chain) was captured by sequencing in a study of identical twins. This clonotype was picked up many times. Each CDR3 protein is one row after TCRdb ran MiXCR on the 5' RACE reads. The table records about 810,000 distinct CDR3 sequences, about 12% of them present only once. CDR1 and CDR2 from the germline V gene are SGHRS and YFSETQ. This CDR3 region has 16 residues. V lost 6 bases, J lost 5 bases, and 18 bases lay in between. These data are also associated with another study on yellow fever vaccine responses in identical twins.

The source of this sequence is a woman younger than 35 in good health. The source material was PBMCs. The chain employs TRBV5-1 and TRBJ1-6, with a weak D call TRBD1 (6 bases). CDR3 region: CASTVGHPLDNSPLHF. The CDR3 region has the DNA TGCGCCAGCACCGTGGGACATCCGCTTGATAATTCACCCCTCCACTTT.